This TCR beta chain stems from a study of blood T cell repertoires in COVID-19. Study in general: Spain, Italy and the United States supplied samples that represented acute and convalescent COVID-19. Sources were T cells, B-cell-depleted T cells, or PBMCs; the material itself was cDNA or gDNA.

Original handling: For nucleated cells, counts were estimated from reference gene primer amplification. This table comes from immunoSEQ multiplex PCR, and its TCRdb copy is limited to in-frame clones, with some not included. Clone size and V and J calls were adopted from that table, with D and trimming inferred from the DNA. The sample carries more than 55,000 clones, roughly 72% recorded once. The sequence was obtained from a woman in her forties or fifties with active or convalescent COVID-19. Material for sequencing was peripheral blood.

The CDR3 reads CASSARTSGSTDTQYF. For the CDR3, the DNA is TGTGCCAGCAGTGCCCGGACTAGCGGGAGCACAGATACGCAGTATTTT. The rearrangement joins TRBV6-1 to TRBJ2-3, with 11 positions matching TRBD2. The V gene end was trimmed by 4 bases and the J gene end by 0 bases; junction bases not matched to a gene: 3. Germline lookup yields CDR1 MNHNS and CDR2 SASEGT. The CDR3 consists of 16 residues.